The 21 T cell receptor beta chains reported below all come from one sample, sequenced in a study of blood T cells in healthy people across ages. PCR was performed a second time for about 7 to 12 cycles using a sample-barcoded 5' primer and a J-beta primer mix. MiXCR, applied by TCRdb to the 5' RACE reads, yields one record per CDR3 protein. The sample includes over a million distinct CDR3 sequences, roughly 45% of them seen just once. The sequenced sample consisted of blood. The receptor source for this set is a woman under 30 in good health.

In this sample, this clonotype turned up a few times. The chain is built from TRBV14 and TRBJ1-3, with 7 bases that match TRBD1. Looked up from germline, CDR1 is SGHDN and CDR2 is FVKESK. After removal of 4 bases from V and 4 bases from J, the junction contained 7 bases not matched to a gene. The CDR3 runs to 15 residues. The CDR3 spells CASSLRTGPGNTIYF. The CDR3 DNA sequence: TGTGCCAGCAGCCTTCGGACAGGTCCCGGAAACACCATATATTTT.

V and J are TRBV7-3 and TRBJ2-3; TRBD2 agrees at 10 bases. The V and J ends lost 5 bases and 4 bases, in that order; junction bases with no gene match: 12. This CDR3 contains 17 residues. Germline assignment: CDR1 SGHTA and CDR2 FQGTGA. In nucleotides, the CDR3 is TGTGCCAGCAGCCCCCGTGGTACTAGCGGGGTCTCAGATACGCAGTATTTT. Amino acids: CASSPRGTSGVSDTQYF.

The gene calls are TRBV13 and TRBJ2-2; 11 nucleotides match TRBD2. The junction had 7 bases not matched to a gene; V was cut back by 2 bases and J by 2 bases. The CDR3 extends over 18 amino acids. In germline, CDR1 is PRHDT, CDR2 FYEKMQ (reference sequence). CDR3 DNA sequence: TGTGCCAGCAGCTTATGGGCTAGCGGGGGGCCCAACACCGGGGAGCTGTTTTTT. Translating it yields CASSLWASGGPNTGELFF.

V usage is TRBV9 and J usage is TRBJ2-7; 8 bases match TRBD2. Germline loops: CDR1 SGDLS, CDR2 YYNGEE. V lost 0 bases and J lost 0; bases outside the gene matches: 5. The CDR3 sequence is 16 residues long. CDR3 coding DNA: TGTGCCAGCAGCGTAGGGGGAGCGGGGGCCTCCTACGAGCAGTACTTC. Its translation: CASSVGGAGASYEQYF. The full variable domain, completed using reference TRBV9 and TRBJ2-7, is DSGVTQTPKHLITATGQRVTLRCSPRSGDLSVYWYQQSLDQGLQFLIQYYNGEERAKGNILERFSAQQFPDLHSELNLSSLELGDSALYFCASSVGGAGASYEQYFGPGTRLTVT.

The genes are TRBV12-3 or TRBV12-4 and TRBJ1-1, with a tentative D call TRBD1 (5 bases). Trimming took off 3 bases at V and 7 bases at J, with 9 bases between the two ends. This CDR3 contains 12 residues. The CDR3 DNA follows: TGTGCCAGCAGTTTGGGGCCCCGTGAAGCTTTCTTT. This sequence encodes CASSLGPREAFF.

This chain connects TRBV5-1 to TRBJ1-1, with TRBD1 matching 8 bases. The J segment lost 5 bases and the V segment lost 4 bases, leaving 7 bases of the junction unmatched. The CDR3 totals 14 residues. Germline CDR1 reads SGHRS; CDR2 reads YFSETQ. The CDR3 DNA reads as TGCGCCAGCAGCCAAGGACAGGGATGGACTGAAGCTTTCTTT. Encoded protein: CASSQGQGWTEAFF.

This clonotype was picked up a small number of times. The CDR3 sequence is CASSLTDRVYEQYF. The CDR3 DNA reads TGTGCCAGCAGCCTGACGGACAGGGTGTACGAGCAGTACTTC. The chain couples TRBV3-1 to TRBJ2-7, with 8 positions matching TRBD1. There are 14 residues in the CDR3. V shed 4 bases and J 4 bases; nucleotides not matched to a gene: 6. Germline assignment: CDR1 LGHDT and CDR2 YNNKEL (reference sequence).

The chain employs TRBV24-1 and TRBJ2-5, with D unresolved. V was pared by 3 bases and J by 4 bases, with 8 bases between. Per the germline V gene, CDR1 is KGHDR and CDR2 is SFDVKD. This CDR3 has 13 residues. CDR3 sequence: CATSDVGRETQYF. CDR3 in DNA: TGTGCCACCAGTGATGTAGGACGAGAGACCCAGTACTTC.

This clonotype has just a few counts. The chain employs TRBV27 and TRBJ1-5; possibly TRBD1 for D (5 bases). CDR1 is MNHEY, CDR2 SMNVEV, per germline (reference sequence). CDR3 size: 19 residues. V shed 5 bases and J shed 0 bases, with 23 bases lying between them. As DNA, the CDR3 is TGTGCCAGCAGTCCCCCGGAAGACAGTGACGCATATAGCAATCAGCCCCAGCATTTT. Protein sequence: CASSPPEDSDAYSNQPQHF.

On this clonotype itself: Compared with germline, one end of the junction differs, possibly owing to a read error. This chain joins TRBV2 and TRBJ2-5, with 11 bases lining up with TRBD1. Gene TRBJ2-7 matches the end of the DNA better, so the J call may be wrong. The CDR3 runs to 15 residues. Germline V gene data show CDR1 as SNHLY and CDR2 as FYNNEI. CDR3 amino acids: CVSSEEGQGAYEQYF. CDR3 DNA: TGTGTCAGCAGTGAAGAAGGACAGGGGGCTTACGAGCAGTACTTC.

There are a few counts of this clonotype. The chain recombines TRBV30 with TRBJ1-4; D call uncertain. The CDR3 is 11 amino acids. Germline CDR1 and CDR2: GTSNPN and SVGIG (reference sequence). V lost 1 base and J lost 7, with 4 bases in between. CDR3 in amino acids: CAWSGGEKLFF. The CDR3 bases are TGTGCCTGGAGTGGCGGTGAAAAACTGTTTTTT.

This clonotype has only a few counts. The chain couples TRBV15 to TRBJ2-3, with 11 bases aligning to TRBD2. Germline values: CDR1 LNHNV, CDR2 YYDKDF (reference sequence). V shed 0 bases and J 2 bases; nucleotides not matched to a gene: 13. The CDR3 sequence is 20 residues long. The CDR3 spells CATSRERSTGLADYTDTQYF. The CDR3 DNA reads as TGTGCCACCAGCAGAGAGCGGTCCACGGGACTAGCGGACTACACAGATACGCAGTATTTT.

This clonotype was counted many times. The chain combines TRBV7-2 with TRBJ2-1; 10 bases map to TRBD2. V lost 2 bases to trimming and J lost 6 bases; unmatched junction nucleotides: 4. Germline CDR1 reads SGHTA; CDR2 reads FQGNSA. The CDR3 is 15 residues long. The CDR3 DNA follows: TGTGCCAGCAGCTTAAGTGAGCGGGGGGGCAATGAGCAGTTCTTC. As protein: CASSLSERGGNEQFF.

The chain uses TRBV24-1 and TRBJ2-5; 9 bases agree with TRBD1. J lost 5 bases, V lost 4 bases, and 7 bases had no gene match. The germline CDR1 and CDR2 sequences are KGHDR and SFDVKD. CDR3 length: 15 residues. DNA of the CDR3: TGTGCCACCAGTGACCCCGGGACAGGGCACGAGACCCAGTACTTC. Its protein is CATSDPGTGHETQYF.

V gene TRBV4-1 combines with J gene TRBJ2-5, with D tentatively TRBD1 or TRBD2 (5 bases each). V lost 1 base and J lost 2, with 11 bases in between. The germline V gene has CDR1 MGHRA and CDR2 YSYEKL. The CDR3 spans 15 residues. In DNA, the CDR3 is TGCGCCAGCAGCCAAGTGTGGGACCTTCAAGAGACCCAGTACTTC. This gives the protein CASSQVWDLQETQYF.

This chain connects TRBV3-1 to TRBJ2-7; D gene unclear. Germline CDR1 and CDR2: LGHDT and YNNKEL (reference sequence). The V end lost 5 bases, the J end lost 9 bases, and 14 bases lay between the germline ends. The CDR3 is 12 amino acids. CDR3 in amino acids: CASSEEGFAQYF. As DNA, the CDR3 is TGTGCCAGCAGCGAGGAAGGGTTCGCGCAGTACTTC.

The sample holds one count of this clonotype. CDR3 sequence (DNA): TGTGCCATCAGTGAGTCTTGGGGGGGGCTAAGCACAGATACGCAGTATTTT. This gives the protein CAISESWGGLSTDTQYF. J is TRBJ2-3 and V is TRBV10-3; tentatively, D is TRBD2 (7 bases). The CDR3 is 17 amino acids. Germline-derived CDR1 and CDR2 are ENHRY and SYGVKD. The V end lost 0 bases, the J end lost 0 bases, and 13 bases lay between the germline ends.

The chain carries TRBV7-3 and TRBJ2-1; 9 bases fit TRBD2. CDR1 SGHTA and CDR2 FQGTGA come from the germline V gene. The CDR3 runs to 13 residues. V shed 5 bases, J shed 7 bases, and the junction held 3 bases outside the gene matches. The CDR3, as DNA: TGTGCCAGCAGCCGCGGGGGGGCGAATGAGCAGTTCTTC. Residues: CASSRGGANEQFF.

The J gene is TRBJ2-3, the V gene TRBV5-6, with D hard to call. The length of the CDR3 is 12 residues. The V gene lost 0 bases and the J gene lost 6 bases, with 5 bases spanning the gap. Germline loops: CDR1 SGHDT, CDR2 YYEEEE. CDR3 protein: CASSLVYDTQYF. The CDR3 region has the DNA TGTGCCAGCAGCTTGGTATATGATACGCAGTATTTT.

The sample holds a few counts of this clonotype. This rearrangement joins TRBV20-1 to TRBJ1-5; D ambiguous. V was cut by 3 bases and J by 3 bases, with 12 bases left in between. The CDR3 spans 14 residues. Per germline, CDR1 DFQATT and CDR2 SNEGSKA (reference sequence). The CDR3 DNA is TGCAGTGCTAGCCAAGGACTGATCAATCAGCCCCAGCATTTT. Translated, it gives CSASQGLINQPQHF.

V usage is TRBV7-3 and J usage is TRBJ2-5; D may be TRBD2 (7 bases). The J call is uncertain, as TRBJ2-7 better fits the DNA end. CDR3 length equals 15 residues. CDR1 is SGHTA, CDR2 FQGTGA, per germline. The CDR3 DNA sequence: TGTGCCAGCAGCCCAGAAGGGGGGGCTTGGTTCGAGCAGTACTTC. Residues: CASSPEGGAWFEQYF.